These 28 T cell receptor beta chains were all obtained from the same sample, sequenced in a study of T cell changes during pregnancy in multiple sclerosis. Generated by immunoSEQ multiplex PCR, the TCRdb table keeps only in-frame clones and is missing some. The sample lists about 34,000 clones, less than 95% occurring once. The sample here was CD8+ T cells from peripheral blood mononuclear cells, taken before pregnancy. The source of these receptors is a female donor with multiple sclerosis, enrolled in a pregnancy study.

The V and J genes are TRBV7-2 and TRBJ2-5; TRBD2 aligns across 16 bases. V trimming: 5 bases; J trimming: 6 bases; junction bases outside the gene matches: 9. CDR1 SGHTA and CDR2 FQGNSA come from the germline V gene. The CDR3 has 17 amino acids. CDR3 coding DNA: TGTGCCAGCAGCCACGGGACTAGCGGGGGGGGGCCCAAGACCCAGTACTTC. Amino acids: CASSHGTSGGGPKTQYF.

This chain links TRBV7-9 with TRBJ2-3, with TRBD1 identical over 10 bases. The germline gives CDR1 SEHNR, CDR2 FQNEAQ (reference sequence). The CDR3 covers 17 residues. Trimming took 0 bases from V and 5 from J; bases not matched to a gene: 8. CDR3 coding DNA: TGTGCCAGCAGCTTAGCAAAAGGGACAGGGGATGTAGATACGCAGTATTTT. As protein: CASSLAKGTGDVDTQYF.

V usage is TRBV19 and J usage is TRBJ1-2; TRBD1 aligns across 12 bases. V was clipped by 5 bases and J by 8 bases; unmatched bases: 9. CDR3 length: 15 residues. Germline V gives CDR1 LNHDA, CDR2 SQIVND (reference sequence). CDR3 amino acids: CASSASGTGGGGYTF. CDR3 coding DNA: TGTGCCAGTAGTGCCTCCGGGACAGGGGGCGGGGGCTACACCTTC.

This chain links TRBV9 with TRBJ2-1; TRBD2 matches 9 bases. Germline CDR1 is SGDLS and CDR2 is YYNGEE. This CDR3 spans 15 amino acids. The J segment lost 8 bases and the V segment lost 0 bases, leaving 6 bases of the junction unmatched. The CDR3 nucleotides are TGTGCCAGCAGCGTAGAGGGCGGGGGGGCGTATGAGCAGTTCTTC. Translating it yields CASSVEGGGAYEQFF.

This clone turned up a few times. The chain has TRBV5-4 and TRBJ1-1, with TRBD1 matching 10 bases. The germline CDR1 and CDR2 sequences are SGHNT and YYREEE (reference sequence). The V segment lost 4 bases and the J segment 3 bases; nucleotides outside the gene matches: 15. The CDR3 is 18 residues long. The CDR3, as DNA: TGTGCCAGCAGCGAATCCGGGACAGGGGATCCGGGGGACACTGAAGCTTTCTTT. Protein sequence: CASSESGTGDPGDTEAFF.

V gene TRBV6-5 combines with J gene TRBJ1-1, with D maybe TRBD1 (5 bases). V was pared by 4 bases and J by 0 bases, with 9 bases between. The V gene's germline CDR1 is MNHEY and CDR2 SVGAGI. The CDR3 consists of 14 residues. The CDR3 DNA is TGTGCCAGCAGTTTTCAGGGCATGAACACTGAAGCTTTCTTT. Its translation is CASSFQGMNTEAFF.

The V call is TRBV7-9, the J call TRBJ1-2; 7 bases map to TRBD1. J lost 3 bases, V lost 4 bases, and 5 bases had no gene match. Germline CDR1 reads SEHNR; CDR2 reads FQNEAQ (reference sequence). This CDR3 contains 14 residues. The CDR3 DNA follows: TGTGCCAGCAGCTCGCGACAGGGAGACTATGGCTACACCTTC. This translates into CASSSRQGDYGYTF.

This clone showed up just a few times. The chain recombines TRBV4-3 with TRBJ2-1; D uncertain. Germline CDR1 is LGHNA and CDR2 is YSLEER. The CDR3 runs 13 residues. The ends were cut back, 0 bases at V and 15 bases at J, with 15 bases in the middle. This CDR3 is CASSQDLQAKLFF. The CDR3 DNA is TGCGCCAGCAGCCAAGATCTCCAGGCCAAGTTGTTCTTC.

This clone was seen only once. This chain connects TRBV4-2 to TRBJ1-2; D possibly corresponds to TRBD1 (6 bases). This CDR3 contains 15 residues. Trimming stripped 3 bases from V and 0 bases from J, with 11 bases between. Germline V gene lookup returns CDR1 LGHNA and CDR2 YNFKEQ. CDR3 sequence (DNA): TGTGCCAGCAGCCAGGACAGTACGACTAACTATGGCTACACCTTC. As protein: CASSQDSTTNYGYTF.

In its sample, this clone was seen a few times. The CDR3 loop is CASSDLPGTSGTDTQYF. In DNA form, the CDR3 reads TGTGCCAGCAGTGACCTTCCGGGGACTAGCGGCACAGATACGCAGTATTTT. The J gene is TRBJ2-3, the V gene TRBV6-4; 10 bases line up with TRBD2. V gave up 2 bases and J gave up 1 base; unmatched junction bases: 6. Germline V gene data show CDR1 as MRHNA and CDR2 as SNTAGT. The CDR3 sequence is 17 residues long.

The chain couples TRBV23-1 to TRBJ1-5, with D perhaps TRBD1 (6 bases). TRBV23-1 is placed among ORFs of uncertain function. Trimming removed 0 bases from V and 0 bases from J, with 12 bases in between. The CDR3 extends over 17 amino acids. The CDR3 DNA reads TGCGCCAGCAGTCAATCGTGGGGGCCCCATAGCAATCAGCCCCAGCATTTT. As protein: CASSQSWGPHSNQPQHF.

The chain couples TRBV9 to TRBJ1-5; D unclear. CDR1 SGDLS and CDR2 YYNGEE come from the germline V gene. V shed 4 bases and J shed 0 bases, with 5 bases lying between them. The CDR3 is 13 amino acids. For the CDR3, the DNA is TGTGCCAGCAGCATCAATAGCAATCAGCCCCAGCATTTT. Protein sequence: CASSINSNQPQHF.

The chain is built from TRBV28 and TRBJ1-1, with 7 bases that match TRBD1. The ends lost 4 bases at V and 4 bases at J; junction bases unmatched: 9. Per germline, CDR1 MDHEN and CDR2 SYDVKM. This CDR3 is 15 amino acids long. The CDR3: CASSSATGWGTEAFF. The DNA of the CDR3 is TGTGCCAGCAGTTCGGCGACAGGGTGGGGCACTGAAGCTTTCTTT.

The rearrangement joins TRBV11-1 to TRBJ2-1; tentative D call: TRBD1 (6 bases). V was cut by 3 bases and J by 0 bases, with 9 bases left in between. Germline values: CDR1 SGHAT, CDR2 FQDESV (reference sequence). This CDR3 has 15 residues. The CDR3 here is CASSLGRGSYNEQFF. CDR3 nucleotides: TGTGCCAGCAGCTTGGGCAGGGGCTCCTACAATGAGCAGTTCTTC.

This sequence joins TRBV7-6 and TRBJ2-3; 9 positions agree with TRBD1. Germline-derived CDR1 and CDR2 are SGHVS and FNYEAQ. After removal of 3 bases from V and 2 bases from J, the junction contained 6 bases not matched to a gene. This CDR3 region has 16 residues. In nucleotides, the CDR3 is TGTGCCAGCAGCTTGACAGGGGGTGCCCTCACAGATACGCAGTATTTT. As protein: CASSLTGGALTDTQYF.

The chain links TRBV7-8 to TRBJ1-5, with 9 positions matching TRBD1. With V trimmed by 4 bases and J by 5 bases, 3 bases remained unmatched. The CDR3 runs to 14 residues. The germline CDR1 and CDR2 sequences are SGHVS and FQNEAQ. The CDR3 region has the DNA TGTGCCAGCAGCTCGGGACAGGGTTATCAGCCCCAGCATTTT. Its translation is CASSSGQGYQPQHF.

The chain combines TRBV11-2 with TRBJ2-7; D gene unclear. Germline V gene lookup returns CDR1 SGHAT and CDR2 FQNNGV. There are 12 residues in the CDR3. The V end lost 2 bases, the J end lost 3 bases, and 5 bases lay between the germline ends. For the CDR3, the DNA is TGTGCCAGCAGCTTAACAGACTACGAGCAGTACTTC. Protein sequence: CASSLTDYEQYF.

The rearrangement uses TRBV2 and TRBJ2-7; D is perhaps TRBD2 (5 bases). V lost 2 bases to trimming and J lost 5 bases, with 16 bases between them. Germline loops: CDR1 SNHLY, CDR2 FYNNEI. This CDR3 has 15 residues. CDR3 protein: CASSELGERTNEQYF. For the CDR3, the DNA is TGTGCCAGCAGTGAATTGGGAGAACGAACGAACGAGCAGTACTTC.

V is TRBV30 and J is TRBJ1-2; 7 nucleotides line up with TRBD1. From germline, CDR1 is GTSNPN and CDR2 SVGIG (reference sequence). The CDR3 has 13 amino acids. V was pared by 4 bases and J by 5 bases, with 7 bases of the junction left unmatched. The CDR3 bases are TGTGCCTGGATCCACGGACAGGCTTATGGCTACACCTTC. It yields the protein CAWIHGQAYGYTF. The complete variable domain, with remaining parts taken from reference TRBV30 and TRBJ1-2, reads SQTIHQWPATLVQPVGSPLSLECTVEGTSNPNLYWYRQAAGRGLQLLFYSVGIGQISSEVPQNLSASRPQDRQFILSSKKLLLSDSGFYLCAWIHGQAYGYTFGSGTRLTVV.

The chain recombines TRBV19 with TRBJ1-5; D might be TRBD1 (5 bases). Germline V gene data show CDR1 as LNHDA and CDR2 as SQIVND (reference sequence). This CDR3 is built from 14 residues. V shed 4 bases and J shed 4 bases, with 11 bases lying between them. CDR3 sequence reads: CASSTDSFNQPQHF. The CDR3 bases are TGTGCCAGTAGTACCGACAGCTTTAATCAGCCCCAGCATTTT.

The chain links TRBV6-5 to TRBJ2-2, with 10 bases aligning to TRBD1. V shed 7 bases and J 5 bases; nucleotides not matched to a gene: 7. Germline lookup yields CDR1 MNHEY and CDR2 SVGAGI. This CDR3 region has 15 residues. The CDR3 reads CASTPGTGDTGELFF. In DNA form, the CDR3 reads TGTGCCAGCACCCCGGGGACAGGGGATACCGGGGAGCTGTTTTTT.

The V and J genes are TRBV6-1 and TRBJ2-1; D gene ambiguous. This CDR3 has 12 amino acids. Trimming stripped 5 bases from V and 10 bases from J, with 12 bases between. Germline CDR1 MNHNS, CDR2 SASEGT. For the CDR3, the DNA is TGTGCCAGCAGTCCCCGAGGTGGCGAGCAGTTCTTC. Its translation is CASSPRGGEQFF.

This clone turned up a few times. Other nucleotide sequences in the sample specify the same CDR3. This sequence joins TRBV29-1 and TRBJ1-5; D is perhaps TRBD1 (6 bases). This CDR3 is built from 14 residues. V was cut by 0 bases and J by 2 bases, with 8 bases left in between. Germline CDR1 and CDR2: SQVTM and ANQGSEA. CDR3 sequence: CSVEESGGNQPQHF. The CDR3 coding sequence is TGCAGCGTTGAAGAATCAGGGGGCAATCAGCCCCAGCATTTT.

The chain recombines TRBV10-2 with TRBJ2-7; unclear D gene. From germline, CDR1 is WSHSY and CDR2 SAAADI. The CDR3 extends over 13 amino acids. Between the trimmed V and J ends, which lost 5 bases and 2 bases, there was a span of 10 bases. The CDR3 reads CASSRGPTYEQYF. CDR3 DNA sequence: TGCGCCAGCAGTCGTGGCCCGACCTACGAGCAGTACTTC.

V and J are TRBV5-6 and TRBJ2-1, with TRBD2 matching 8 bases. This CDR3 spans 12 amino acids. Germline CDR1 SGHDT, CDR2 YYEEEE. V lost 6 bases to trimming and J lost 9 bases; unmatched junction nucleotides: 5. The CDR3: CASNYGTSEQFF. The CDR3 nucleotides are TGTGCCAGCAACTACGGGACTAGTGAGCAGTTCTTC.

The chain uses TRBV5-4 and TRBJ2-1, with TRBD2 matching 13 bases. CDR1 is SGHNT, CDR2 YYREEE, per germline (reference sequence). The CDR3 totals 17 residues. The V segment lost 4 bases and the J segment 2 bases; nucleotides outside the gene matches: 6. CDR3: CASSLGTSGDTYNEQFF. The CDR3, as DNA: TGTGCCAGCAGCCTGGGGACTAGCGGGGATACCTACAATGAGCAGTTCTTC.

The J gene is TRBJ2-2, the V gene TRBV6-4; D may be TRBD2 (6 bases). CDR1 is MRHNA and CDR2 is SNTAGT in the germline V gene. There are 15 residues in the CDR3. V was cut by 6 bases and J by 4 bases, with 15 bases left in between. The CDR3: CASSGGEAGTGELFF. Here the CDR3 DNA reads TGTGCCAGCAGCGGTGGGGAGGCGGGCACCGGGGAGCTGTTTTTT.

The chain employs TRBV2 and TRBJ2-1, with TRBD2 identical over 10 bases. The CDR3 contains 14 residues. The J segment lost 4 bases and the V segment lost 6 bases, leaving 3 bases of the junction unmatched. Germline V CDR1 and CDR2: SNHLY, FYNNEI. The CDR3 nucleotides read TGTGCCAGCAGCCCGACTAGCGGGTACAATGAGCAGTTCTTC. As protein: CASSPTSGYNEQFF.